The T cell receptor (beta chain) described here comes from a study of cytomegalovirus exposure and HLA in healthy donors (dated by TCRdb to the late 2010s). About the full investigation: According to an earlier analysis of 587 of the donors, about 180 million T cells yielded 117 million unique TCR beta sequences and roughly 280 Gb of sequence data. About 330 gigabases of sequencing data and around 80 million unique TCR sequences made up an early release that covered over 550 HLA-typed donors. Among the roughly 390 genotyped donors, roughly 80% belonged to the genetic ancestry cluster associated with self-reported Caucasian donors. The study was designed to test whether signatures of past pathogen exposure could be identified by cataloging public T cell receptors. The study profiled the T cell repertoires of about 640 subjects by immunosequencing and related them to cytomegalovirus serostatus. Besides the first cohort of 666 subjects, a separate validation cohort made up of around 120 different subjects was used. The study combined high-throughput TCR immunosequencing, statistical association of individual TCRs with disease status, and machine learning to predict cytomegalovirus infection status. To study patterns of TCR occurrence, a later analysis re-analyzed previously published TCR beta repertoires from around 660 donors and added high-resolution HLA genotyping. Rather than using new phenotypic data, the later analysis identified candidate immune exposures from TCR beta sequences and from how often those sequences occurred across donors. An earlier analysis of fewer than 700 of the donors applied high-throughput TCR beta sequencing to assess whether each TCR beta V gene segment acted as functional or pseudogenic. Donor age, sex, ethnicity and CMV serostatus were compiled alongside the repertoire data. In a later genetic analysis, genome-wide SNP genotypes for about 65% of the roughly 700 donors were used, and that subset was treated as a discovery cohort. Every discovery cohort repertoire had been produced on one sequencing platform. HLA typing covered class I and class II loci at four-digit resolution. The number of typed donors differed by locus: about 620-630 for A, B, C, DRB1 and DQB1; 522 for DQA1; 606 for DPA1; and 450 to 480 for DPB1. Because of strong linkage in the cohort, 4 to 6 DR-DQ haplotypes were treated as single units for association and clustering. Among approximately 370 genotyped donors of the cohort, an average of about 220,000 unique TCR beta nucleotide sequences was sequenced per donor, of which 15% to 20% were non-productive. General conclusions and limits of the study: According to a later analysis, parvovirus B19, influenza, CMV and Epstein-Barr virus appeared linked to several top co-occurrence clusters. In vitro tests confirmed that a few of the cytomegalovirus-associated TCR beta chains recognize cytomegalovirus antigens. When HLA alleles, especially DR and DQ, strongly co-occurred, TCR associations were difficult to assign to individual alleles. Compared with the roughly 700-donor mean, donors in an Asian-associated ancestry cluster had fewer N-insertions in productive TCRs, according to a later genetic analysis. The earlier analysis of some 560 of the donors excluded 15 to 20 rarely observed V segments, including chromosome 9 orphons, because counts were too low. HLA typing was unavailable for some donors at each locus, so association tests used only the typed subset. An association between a missense DCLRE1C variant and V-gene and J-gene trimming of TCR beta chains was found in a later genetic analysis and replicated in an independent cohort. Most TCR sequences were observed very rarely across donors, whereas some public TCRs were present in many individuals. A later analysis found that HLA-associated TCR beta chains were more clonally expanded and had lower generation probabilities than equally common non-associated chains. The sequencing pipeline was judged likely to have produced a cluster of highly shared sequence variants as a technical artifact. In both the original and validation cohorts, the classifier was reported to diagnose cytomegalovirus status with high specificity and sensitivity. Linkage disequilibrium might explain the correlated functional status among segregating V segments, but an unknown experimental factor could not be ruled out. Most CMV-associated TCR beta chains appeared to be HLA-restricted in a later analysis, and the HLA associations seemed to be driven largely by CMV exposure. A later analysis associated about 17,000 TCR beta sequences with specific HLA alleles at a false discovery rate of 0.05. Immune exposure information for the cohort was limited to CMV serostatus. In a later analysis, the rate of TCR association differed among HLA loci, with DRB1 alleles having the most associated TCRs and HLA-C alleles having the fewest. The 87-base-pair reads could not distinguish some IMGT-functional V segments, including TRBV6-2 and TRBV6-3, so those segments were excluded. A further reported finding was that TCR beta sequences accurately predicted the HLA-A and HLA-B alleles for most subjects in the first cohort. A total of 164 TCR beta chains were listed by the study as associated with cytomegalovirus. The presence/absence analyses assumed that sequencing depth was roughly uniform across donors, and that assumption may not be true. It was suggested by the authors that the approach could potentially be generalized to other disease states and immunological phenotypes. In this cohort, only TCR beta chains were sequenced, and detectable features were limited by the absence of alpha or paired-chain data. Broadly in line with IMGT annotations, most TCR beta V segments showed up in productive rearrangements about 87% or about 30% of the time in an earlier analysis of 450 to 750 of the donors.

The cohort comprised fewer than 700 healthy bone marrow donors. At the time of sampling, all cohort members were nominally healthy, though unrecorded immune exposures were likely present. The donor was CMV seropositive and belonged to the group of 250 to 300 seropositive cohort members. Each donor provided a peripheral blood sample, and peripheral blood mononuclear cells were used for TCR beta sequencing. The Qiagen DNeasy Blood Extraction Kit was used to extract genomic DNA from the blood cell samples. To prepare the library, the immunoSEQ multiplex PCR assay was applied. A mixture of 60 forward primers for TCR Vbeta segments and 13 reverse primers for TCR Jbeta segments was used in the multiplex PCR. The CDR3 region of rearranged TCR beta genes was amplified from genomic DNA with a multiplex PCR assay. Amplified TCR beta libraries were sequenced as 87-base-pair reads on the Illumina HiSeq System. The paper's processing steps were these. A later analysis tallied tens of millions of unique TCR beta chains across the 666 repertoires, and around 12 million of those chains were shared by two or more donors. Raw reads were error-corrected and collapsed into unique sequences with a nearest-neighbor algorithm that merged closely related sequences to remove PCR and sequencing errors. Alignment of CDR3 sequences to IMGT reference sequences was used to assign V, D and J gene segments. For a sequence to be retained, a match of at least six nucleotides to both a V gene segment and a J gene segment was required. Rearrangements were called productive when the CDR3 lacked stop codons and stayed in frame with V and J; all others were non-productive. CDR3 was defined by IMGT convention, running from the second conserved V-encoded cysteine to the conserved J-encoded phenylalanine. Sequences without an unambiguous match to a single V gene segment were excluded from the earlier analysis of over 500 of the donors. In an earlier analysis of 500 to 750 of the donors, V segments were called functional above 56.7% productive rearrangements and were called segregating when the between-donor standard deviation exceeded 5%. A statistical classification framework was built for diagnosing cytomegalovirus status from the catalog of TCR beta chain sequences. V and J gene assignment, in a later analysis, came from comparing TCR nucleotide sequences with IMGT/GENE-DB human TR gene sequences. A later analysis assigned CDR3 sequences and most-parsimonious VDJ recombination scenarios with the TCRdist pipeline. A later analysis defined each TCR beta chain by its CDR3 amino acid sequence plus V-gene family, and excluded reads lacking a unique V-gene family. A later analysis removed 500 to 600 highly shared, low-generation-probability nucleotide sequences to deal with suspected cross-contamination and a sequencing artifact. In a later analysis, a clonal expansion index was calculated for each public chain from normalized within-repertoire ranks of inferred template counts. Generation probabilities in a later analysis came from a VDJ recombination model fitted to out-of-frame rearrangements, and those results were checked against IGoR. In a later analysis, TCR-TCR, TCR-HLA and TCR-CMV co-occurrence was scored with hypergeometric tests, and a repertoire-size bias correction was applied to TCR pairs. A later analysis estimated false discovery rates by permuting HLA or CMV assignments 20 times. In a later analysis, co-occurring TCRs were grouped with DBSCAN, and TCRdist sequence similarity was added when clustering was performed within HLA-allele-positive subsets. Repertoires with fewer than 30,000 or more than 120,000 public chains were left out of co-occurrence clustering, as were five repertoires with anomalous nucleotide sharing. The immuneACCESS repertoire file appears here via TCRdb, limited to in-frame rearrangements. These files lack a portion of the clones; in checked studies, under half of the deficit traces to unresolved V genes, and the cause of the others is not known. From that table come the V and J calls and clone size; the DNA was used to work out D and trimming. This sample is represented by 85,000 to 130,000 clones; 9.5% to 13% of them were singletons. The ten largest make up 5.5% to 7.5% of the sample.

As concerns this clone: Its antigen target is currently unknown. Qualities for individual bases were not recorded, and no much larger clone is one base off.

Trimming takes 1 base off V and 5 bases off J; junction bases not matched to a gene: 7. There are 16 amino acids in the CDR3, from cysteine to phenylalanine inclusive. The CDR3 DNA has 48 bases and is translated from base 1. According to the germline V gene, CDR1 reads SGHTA and CDR2 reads FQGNSA. The clonotype originates from a man aged 40-50 years in good health and CMV-seropositive. The rearrangement joined TRBV7-2 to TRBJ2-1; 8 central nucleotides agree with TRBD2. Sequenced: PBMCs. The bases read TGTGCCAGCAGCTTAGACGGCGGGGGACTAGACAATGAGCAGTTCTTC. Its translation reads: CASSLDGGGLDNEQFF.